This passage covers 11 T cell receptor beta chains from one sample sequenced in a study of regulatory dendritic cells for organ transplantation. Allogeneic regulatory or mature dendritic cells were co-cultured for less than six days with CFSE-labeled sorted T cells at 1:10. The antigens for these receptors are not known. The method was immunoSEQ multiplex PCR; TCRdb's version includes in-frame clones alone and lacks a portion of them. In the table there are some 18,000 clones, approximately 80% of which are singletons. The sample consisted of memory CD4+ T cells from blood cultured with regulatory dendritic cells. Subset in this sample: CD45RO+ memory T cells. These receptors were obtained from a human donor in good health.

The chain recombines TRBV29-1 with TRBJ2-2; 9 nucleotides match TRBD2. The V and J ends lost 6 bases and 2 bases, in that order; junction bases with no gene match: 10. The CDR3 is 16 residues long. Germline V gives CDR1 SQVTM, CDR2 ANQGSEA. CDR3 protein: CSVGRMTSGNTGELFF. The DNA of the CDR3 is TGCAGCGTCGGGCGCATGACTAGCGGAAACACCGGGGAGCTGTTTTTT.

J is TRBJ2-1 and V is TRBV10-3; D is perhaps TRBD2 (5 bases). CDR1 ENHRY and CDR2 SYGVKD come from the germline V gene. The CDR3 totals 13 residues. The V gene lost 4 bases and the J gene lost 5 bases, with 9 bases spanning the gap. The CDR3 reads CAISGTGNNEQFF. Written as DNA, the CDR3 is TGTGCCATCAGTGGGACGGGAAACAATGAGCAGTTCTTC.

The genes are TRBV15 and TRBJ2-3; 11 positions agree with TRBD2. The CDR3 spans 15 residues. Germline values: CDR1 LNHNV, CDR2 YYDKDF (reference sequence). V lost 5 bases, J lost 4 bases, and 5 bases stayed unmatched. CDR3 residues: CATSPGSGGADTQYF. CDR3 nucleotide sequence: TGTGCCACCAGCCCCGGTAGCGGGGGGGCAGATACGCAGTATTTT.

The chain joins TRBV27 to TRBJ1-2; 7 nucleotides match TRBD1. This CDR3 comprises 13 residues. Germline CDR1 reads MNHEY; CDR2 reads SMNVEV (reference sequence). J was trimmed by 6 bases and V by 10 bases; bases with no gene match: 11. The CDR3 sequence: CATNLRQGDGYTF. In DNA form, the CDR3 reads TGTGCCACCAATTTAAGACAGGGAGATGGCTACACCTTC.

This clone was observed a single time. The V and J genes are TRBV11-1 and TRBJ1-2; D not resolved. Germline V gives CDR1 SGHAT, CDR2 FQDESV (reference sequence). V was shortened by 5 bases and J by 3 bases, with 7 bases between the two germline ends. The CDR3 has 12 amino acids. The CDR3 bases are TGTGCCAGCAGCAAACGGGACTATGGCTACACCTTC. Encoded protein: CASSKRDYGYTF.

The V call is TRBV11-2, the J call TRBJ2-3; D is ambiguous. Trimming pared 10 bases from V and 2 bases from J, leaving 16 bases between. The CDR3 has 14 residues. Germline CDR1 SGHAT, CDR2 FQNNGV. For the CDR3, the DNA is TGTGCCACCCAATCGGCGGTCCCCACAGATACGCAGTATTTT. Amino acid sequence: CATQSAVPTDTQYF.

This clone was seen a handful of times. The chain uses TRBV7-3 and TRBJ1-2, with TRBD1 as a possible D gene (5 bases). The CDR3 spans 12 residues. V was shortened by 2 bases and J by 4 bases, with 5 bases between the two germline ends. Germline V gives CDR1 SGHTA, CDR2 FQGTGA. CDR3 in DNA: TGTGCCAGCAGCTTAGGGGGCTATGGCTACACCTTC. The encoded protein is CASSLGGYGYTF.

The chain uses TRBV19 and TRBJ1-1; TRBD1 might be the D (6 bases). The length of the CDR3 is 14 residues. Trimming removed 3 bases at V and 5 bases at J, with 13 bases between. The germline V gene has CDR1 LNHDA and CDR2 SQIVND (reference sequence). CDR3 loop: CASSISGVGTEAFF. CDR3 nucleotide sequence: TGTGCCAGTAGTATCTCAGGGGTGGGAACTGAAGCTTTCTTT.

This chain uses TRBV6-4 with TRBJ2-1, with TRBD2 as a possible D gene (7 bases). The germline V gene has CDR1 MRHNA and CDR2 SNTAGT. This CDR3 has 14 residues. The V end was cut by 6 bases, the J end by 7 bases, with 16 bases between. CDR3 nucleotides: TGTGCCAGCAGCCGCAAGGGGGAGGGTAATGAGCAGTTCTTC. It codes for CASSRKGEGNEQFF.

This chain links TRBV11-2 with TRBJ1-6; 9 nucleotides match TRBD1. CDR1 SGHAT and CDR2 FQNNGV come from the germline V gene. Germline trimming cut 4 bases from V and 6 bases from J; bases unmatched to any gene: 1. The CDR3 loop spans 14 amino acids. The CDR3 loop is CASSSGQGNSPLHF. The DNA of the CDR3 is TGTGCCAGCAGCTCGGGACAGGGTAATTCACCCCTCCACTTT.

This rearrangement joins TRBV30 to TRBJ1-2; D perhaps matches TRBD1 (5 bases). CDR3 size: 12 residues. Germline V gene data show CDR1 as GTSNPN and CDR2 as SVGIG (reference sequence). Between the trimmed V and J ends, which lost 4 bases and 2 bases, there was a span of 8 bases. In DNA form, the CDR3 reads TGTGCCTGGACATGGGGGAACTATGGCTACACCTTC. Residues: CAWTWGNYGYTF.